This entry is about one TCR beta chain. The antigen remains undetermined. V dropped 5 bases and J dropped 2 bases, with 6 bases sitting between them. From germline, CDR1 is SNHLY and CDR2 FYNNEI. The CDR3 covers 12 residues. This entry comes from a study of shared clonotypes between healthy human individuals. Source study methods: Junction-only immunoSEQ sequences carried no quality scores, so filtering differed. This table comes from immunoSEQ multiplex PCR, and its TCRdb copy is limited to in-frame clones, with some not included. V and J calls and clone size are copied from that table; D and trimming were computed from the DNA. The profile shows fewer than 3 million clones, under 95% of them singletons. Overall study findings and caveats: On the whole, naive subsets had larger estimated richness than memory subsets had. Since donors were few, the genetic and exposure-history diversity represented was limited.

The source material was naive CD4+ T cells from PBMCs. Specified subset: CD45RA+ positively selected. The chain joins TRBV2 to TRBJ2-5; D is undetermined. This receptor was obtained from a man aged 18 to 29 in good health. Some clones in this sample may be carry-over from other donors' samples. The CDR3 is CASSWGQETQYF. Written as DNA, the CDR3 is TGTGCCAGCAGTTGGGGACAAGAGACCCAGTACTTC.